The next 18 T cell receptor beta chains were all read from a single sample in a study of radiation and T cells in renal cell carcinoma. Time point meaning: blood 4 weeks post-SBRT, at nephrectomy. The treatment is: 15 Gy SBRT to primary tumor, nephrectomy 4 weeks later. Measured with immunoSEQ multiplex PCR; TCRdb has only the in-frame clones, and not every one. The sample has roughly 170,000 clones; about 87% are singletons. Sample: blood, taken from a patient whose treatment included radiotherapy and nephrectomy. The receptors shown here come from a woman in her fifties or sixties with renal cell carcinoma.

This clone was detected a few times. The V and J genes are TRBV5-6 and TRBJ1-1; tentatively, D is TRBD1 (6 bases). Between the trimmed V and J ends, which lost 1 base and 4 bases, there was a span of 8 bases. The CDR3 extends over 13 amino acids. In germline, CDR1 is SGHDT, CDR2 YYEEEE. This CDR3 reads CASSLKGGTEAFF. The CDR3 nucleotides read TGTGCCAGCAGCTTGAAGGGGGGCACTGAAGCTTTCTTT.

V usage is TRBV30 and J usage is TRBJ1-2; D ambiguous. Between the trimmed V and J ends, which lost 4 bases and 8 bases, there was a span of 14 bases. Germline V CDR1 and CDR2: GTSNPN, SVGIG (reference sequence). The CDR3 has 12 residues. The CDR3 DNA follows: TGTGCCTGGAATGGCGTGTCCAGGGGCTACACCTTC. It translates to CAWNGVSRGYTF. Variable domain in full (rest from reference TRBV30 and TRBJ1-2): SQTIHQWPATLVQPVGSPLSLECTVEGTSNPNLYWYRQAAGRGLQLLFYSVGIGQISSEVPQNLSASRPQDRQFILSSKKLLLSDSGFYLCAWNGVSRGYTFGSGTRLTVV.

The chain carries TRBV25-1 and TRBJ1-3, with D hard to call. The CDR3 length is 12 residues. Germline CDR1 reads MGHDK; CDR2 reads SYGVNS. Trimming cost V 7 bases and J 5 bases, with 9 bases left between them. The CDR3 DNA sequence: TGTGCCAGCAAAGACCGGCGAAACACCATATATTTT. It translates to CASKDRRNTIYF.

This CDR3 reads CASRLGGERNSPLHF. In nucleotides, the CDR3 is TGTGCCAGCCGGCTTGGGGGCGAGCGTAATTCACCCCTCCACTTT. V is TRBV5-4 and J is TRBJ1-6; maybe TRBD1 (6 bases). The CDR3 covers 15 residues. The V end lost 7 bases, the J end lost 6 bases, and 17 bases lay between the germline ends. Germline CDR1 SGHNT, CDR2 YYREEE (reference sequence).

The genes are TRBV9 and TRBJ2-4; tentatively, D is TRBD2 (6 bases). The V end was cut by 4 bases, the J end by 0 bases, with 11 bases between. Germline V gene data show CDR1 as SGDLS and CDR2 as YYNGEE. The CDR3 is 15 amino acids. CDR3 nucleotides: TGTGCCAGCAGCCCCCGGACTATAGCCAAAAACATTCAGTACTTC. It yields the protein CASSPRTIAKNIQYF. The full variable domain, completed using reference TRBV9 and TRBJ2-4, is DSGVTQTPKHLITATGQRVTLRCSPRSGDLSVYWYQQSLDQGLQFLIQYYNGEERAKGNILERFSAQQFPDLHSELNLSSLELGDSALYFCASSPRTIAKNIQYFGAGTRLSVL.

This chain joins TRBV4-1 and TRBJ1-6; D gene ambiguous. Germline CDR1 reads MGHRA; CDR2 reads YSYEKL. The V and J ends lost 2 bases and 4 bases respectively, with 12 bases between them. This CDR3 has 16 amino acids. CDR3 residues: CASSQTPVQYNSPLHF. CDR3 coding DNA: TGCGCCAGCAGCCAAACTCCGGTCCAATATAATTCACCCCTCCACTTT.

The V gene is TRBV7-3, the J gene TRBJ2-7; maybe TRBD1 (6 bases). Trimming took 5 bases from V and 6 from J, leaving 11 bases between them. In germline, CDR1 is SGHTA, CDR2 FQGTGA. The CDR3 is 12 amino acids. The chain's CDR3 is CASSRGQGEQYF. Written as DNA, the CDR3 is TGTGCCAGCAGCCGGGGACAAGGCGAGCAGTACTTC.

The gene calls are TRBV2 and TRBJ2-1, with 7 bases fitting TRBD2. Trimming removed 6 bases from V and 3 bases from J; junction bases left unmatched: 5. Germline V CDR1 and CDR2: SNHLY, FYNNEI. The CDR3 length is 14 residues. The CDR3 bases are TGTGCCAGCAGATCCGGGACTAACTACAATGAGCAGTTCTTC. It yields the protein CASRSGTNYNEQFF. Complete variable domain (other parts from reference TRBV2 and TRBJ2-1): EPEVTQTPSHQVTQMGQEVILRCVPISNHLYFYWYRQILGQKVEFLVSFYNNEISEKSEIFDDQFSVERPDGSNFTLKIRSTKLEDSAMYFCASRSGTNYNEQFFGPGTRLTVL.

The chain joins TRBV2 to TRBJ1-6; 7 positions agree with TRBD1. Germline CDR1 and CDR2: SNHLY and FYNNEI. The junction had 3 bases not matched to a gene; V was cut back by 10 bases and J by 3 bases. CDR3 length equals 13 residues. The CDR3 sequence is CATQGFYNSPLHF. DNA for the CDR3: TGTGCCACACAGGGGTTCTATAATTCACCCCTCCACTTT.

V usage is TRBV19 and J usage is TRBJ2-2; TRBD1 aligns across 9 bases. The germline V gene encodes CDR1 LNHDA and CDR2 SQIVND (reference sequence). V shed 6 bases, J shed 0 bases, and the junction held 11 bases outside the gene matches. The CDR3 has 18 residues. The CDR3 region is CASSSPLGTGSNTGELFF. The CDR3 coding sequence is TGTGCCAGTAGCTCTCCTCTAGGGACAGGGTCGAACACCGGGGAGCTGTTTTTT. The whole variable domain, filled in from reference TRBV19 and TRBJ2-2, reads DGGITQSPKYLFRKEGQNVTLSCEQNLNHDAMYWYRQDPGQGLRLIYYSQIVNDFQKGDIAEGYSVSREKKESFPLTVTSAQKNPTAFYLCASSSPLGTGSNTGELFFGEGSRLTVL.

A single count supports this clone. V is TRBV12-5 and J is TRBJ2-6, with 7 positions matching TRBD1. With 2 bases clipped from V and 2 bases from J, the junction kept 18 bases outside the gene matches. Germline assignment: CDR1 LGHNT and CDR2 FRNRAP. This CDR3 has 21 residues. The DNA of the CDR3 is TGTGCTAGTGGTTTGCAATCCTGGGGACAGAGGGGAGCCCCTGGGGCCAACGTCCTGACTTTC. Amino acid sequence: CASGLQSWGQRGAPGANVLTF.

The chain carries TRBV19 and TRBJ1-6, with 9 bases matching TRBD1. The CDR3 length is 14 residues. CDR1 and CDR2 (germline): LNHDA, SQIVND (reference sequence). V gave up 5 bases and J gave up 9 bases; unmatched junction bases: 5. The CDR3: CASSRTGDGSPLHF. The CDR3 DNA follows: TGTGCCAGTAGTCGGACAGGGGACGGTTCACCCCTCCACTTT.

This clone has more than one count but fewer than ten. This chain's CDR3 is CASSYSWTATEAFF. Here the CDR3 DNA reads TGTGCCAGCAGTTACTCCTGGACGGCTACTGAAGCTTTCTTT. The chain is built from TRBV6-5 and TRBJ1-1; D ambiguous. CDR1 and CDR2 (germline): MNHEY, SVGAGI. The CDR3 contains 14 residues. V was pared by 0 bases and J by 5 bases, with 10 bases between.

This clone was counted a single time. The rearrangement joins TRBV5-4 to TRBJ1-2; TRBD1 matches at 7 bases. This CDR3 has 15 amino acids. Germline CDR1 SGHNT, CDR2 YYREEE (reference sequence). Trimming removed 4 bases from V and 3 bases from J; junction bases left unmatched: 9. CDR3 amino acids: CASSPTGFGDYGYTF. The CDR3 DNA reads TGTGCCAGCAGCCCGACAGGGTTTGGGGACTATGGCTACACCTTC.

In this sample, this clone turned up once. The chain links TRBV9 to TRBJ1-4, with TRBD1 matching over 9 bases. Germline loops: CDR1 SGDLS, CDR2 YYNGEE. The CDR3 runs to 15 residues. V was pared by 4 bases and J by 5 bases, with 6 bases of the junction left unmatched. This CDR3 reads CASSPRDRENEKLFF. CDR3 nucleotide sequence: TGTGCCAGCAGCCCGAGGGACAGGGAGAATGAAAAACTGTTTTTT.

This rearrangement joins TRBV13 to TRBJ2-3; no firm D call. CDR1 and CDR2 from the germline V gene are PRHDT and FYEKMQ (reference sequence). This CDR3 is 15 amino acids long. Trimming left V 6 bases short and J 0 bases short, with 13 bases between. The CDR3 nucleotides are TGTGCCAGCAGTTTCTCACCGGCTAGCACAGATACGCAGTATTTT. This encodes CASSFSPASTDTQYF.

V is TRBV27 and J is TRBJ2-1; 9 bases are shared with TRBD1. V lost 8 bases, J lost 2 bases, and 16 bases stayed unmatched. Germline assignment: CDR1 MNHEY and CDR2 SMNVEV (reference sequence). The length of the CDR3 is 18 residues. In nucleotides, the CDR3 is TGTGCCAGCCGAAGGGGACAGGGTTGGATTGGGGCCTACAATGAGCAGTTCTTC. It encodes CASRRGQGWIGAYNEQFF.

This clone has a count of ten or more. The chain employs TRBV4-3 and TRBJ1-6; TRBD1 is a possible D gene (6 bases). The CDR3 length is 14 residues. Germline CDR1 LGHNA, CDR2 YSLEER. The V and J ends lost 3 bases and 7 bases respectively, with 10 bases between them. The CDR3 reads CASSHDRTNSPLHF. The CDR3 DNA sequence: TGCGCCAGCAGCCACGACAGGACGAATTCACCCCTCCACTTT.